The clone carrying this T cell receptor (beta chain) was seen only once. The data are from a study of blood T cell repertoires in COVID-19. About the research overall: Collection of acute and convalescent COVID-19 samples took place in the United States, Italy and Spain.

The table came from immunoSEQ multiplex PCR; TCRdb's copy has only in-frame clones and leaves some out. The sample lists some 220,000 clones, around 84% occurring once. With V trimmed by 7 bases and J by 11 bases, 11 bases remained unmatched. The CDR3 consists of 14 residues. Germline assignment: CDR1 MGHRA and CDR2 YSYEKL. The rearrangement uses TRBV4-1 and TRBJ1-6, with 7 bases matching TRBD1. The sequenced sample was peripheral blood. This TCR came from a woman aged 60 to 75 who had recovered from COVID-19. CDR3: CASTAPGQFTPLHF. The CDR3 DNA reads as TGCGCCAGCACGGCTCCGGGACAGTTTACACCCCTCCACTTT.